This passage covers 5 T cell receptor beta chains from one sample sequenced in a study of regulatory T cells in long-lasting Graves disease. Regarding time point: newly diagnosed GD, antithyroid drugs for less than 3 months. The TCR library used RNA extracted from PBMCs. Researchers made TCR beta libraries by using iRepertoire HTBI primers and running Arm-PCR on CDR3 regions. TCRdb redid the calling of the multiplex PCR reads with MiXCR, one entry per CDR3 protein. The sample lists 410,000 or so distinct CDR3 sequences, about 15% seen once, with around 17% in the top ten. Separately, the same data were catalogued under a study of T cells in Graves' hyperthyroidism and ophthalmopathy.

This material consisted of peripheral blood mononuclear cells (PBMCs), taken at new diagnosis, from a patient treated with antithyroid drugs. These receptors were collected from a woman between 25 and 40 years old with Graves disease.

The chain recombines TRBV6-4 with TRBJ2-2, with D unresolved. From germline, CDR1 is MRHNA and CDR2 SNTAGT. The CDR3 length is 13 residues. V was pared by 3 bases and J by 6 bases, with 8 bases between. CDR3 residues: CASSESEAGELFF. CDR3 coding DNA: TGTGCCAGCAGTGAATCGGAAGCCGGGGAGCTGTTTTTT.

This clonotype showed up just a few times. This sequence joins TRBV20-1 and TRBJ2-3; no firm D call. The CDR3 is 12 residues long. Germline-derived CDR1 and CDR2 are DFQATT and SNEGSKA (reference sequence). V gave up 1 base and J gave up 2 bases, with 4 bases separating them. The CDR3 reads CSARAFTDTQYF. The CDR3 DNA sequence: TGCAGTGCTAGAGCCTTCACAGATACGCAGTATTTT.

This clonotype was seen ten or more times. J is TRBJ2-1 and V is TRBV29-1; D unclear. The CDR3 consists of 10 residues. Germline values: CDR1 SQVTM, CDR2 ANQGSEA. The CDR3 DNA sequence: TGCAGTTCCGTAGTCCATGAGCAGTTCTTC. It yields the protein CSSVVHEQFF.

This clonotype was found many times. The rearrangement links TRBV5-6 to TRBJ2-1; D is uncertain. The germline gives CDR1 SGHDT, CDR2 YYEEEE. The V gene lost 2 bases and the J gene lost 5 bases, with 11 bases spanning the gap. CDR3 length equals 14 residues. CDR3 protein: CASSLQPENNEQFF. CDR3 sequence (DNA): TGTGCCAGCAGCTTACAGCCTGAGAACAATGAGCAGTTCTTC.

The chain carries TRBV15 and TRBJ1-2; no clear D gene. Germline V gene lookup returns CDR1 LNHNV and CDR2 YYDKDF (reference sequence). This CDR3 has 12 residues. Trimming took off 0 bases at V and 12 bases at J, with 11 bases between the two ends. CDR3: CATSRDLWGHTF. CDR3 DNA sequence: TGTGCCACCAGCAGAGATCTATGGGGTCACACCTTC.